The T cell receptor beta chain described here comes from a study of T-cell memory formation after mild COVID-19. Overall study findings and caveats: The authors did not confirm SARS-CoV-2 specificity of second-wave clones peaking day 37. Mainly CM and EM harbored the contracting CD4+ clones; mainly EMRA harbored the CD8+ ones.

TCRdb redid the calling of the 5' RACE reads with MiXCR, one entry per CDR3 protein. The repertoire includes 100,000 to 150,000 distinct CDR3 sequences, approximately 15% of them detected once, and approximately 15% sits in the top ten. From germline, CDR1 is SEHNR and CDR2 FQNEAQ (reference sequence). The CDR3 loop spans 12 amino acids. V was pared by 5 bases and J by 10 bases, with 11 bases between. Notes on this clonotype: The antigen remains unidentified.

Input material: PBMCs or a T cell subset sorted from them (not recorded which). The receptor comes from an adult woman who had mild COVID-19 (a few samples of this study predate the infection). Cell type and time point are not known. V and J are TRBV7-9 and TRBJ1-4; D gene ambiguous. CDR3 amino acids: CASSLPSGKLFF. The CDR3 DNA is TGTGCCAGCAGCCTTCCCTCCGGAAAACTGTTTTTT.